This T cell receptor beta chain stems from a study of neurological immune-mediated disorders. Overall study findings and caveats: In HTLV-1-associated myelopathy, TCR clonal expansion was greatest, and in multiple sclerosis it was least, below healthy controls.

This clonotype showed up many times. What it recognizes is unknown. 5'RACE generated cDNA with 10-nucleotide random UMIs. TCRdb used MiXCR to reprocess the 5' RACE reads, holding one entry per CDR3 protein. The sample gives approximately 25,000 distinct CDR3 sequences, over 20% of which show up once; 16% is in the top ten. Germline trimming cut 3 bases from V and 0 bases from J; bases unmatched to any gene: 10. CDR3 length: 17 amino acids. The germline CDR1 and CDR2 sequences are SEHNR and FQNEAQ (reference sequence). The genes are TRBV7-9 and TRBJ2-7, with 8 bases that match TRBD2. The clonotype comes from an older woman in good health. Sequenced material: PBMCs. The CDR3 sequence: CASSFITSGLSSYEQYF. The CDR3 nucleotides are TGTGCCAGCAGCTTCATAACTAGCGGACTCAGCTCCTACGAGCAGTACTTC.